This TCR beta chain was sequenced for a study of T-cell memory formation after mild COVID-19. General study points: Contracting CD4+ clones were located mainly in CM and EM, and CD8+ clones in EMRA.

This clonotype has only a few counts. Its matching antigen is unknown. The V and J ends lost 4 bases and 0 bases respectively, with 7 bases between them. The CDR3 has 15 residues. Per the germline V gene, CDR1 is LGHDT and CDR2 is YNNKEL (reference sequence). Researchers used 5'RACE with constant-segment primers to make TCR alpha and TCR beta cDNA libraries that carry sample barcodes and UMIs. A single record per CDR3 protein comes from TCRdb applying MiXCR to the 5' RACE reads. The sample gives about 320,000 distinct CDR3 sequences, approximately 14% of which show up once; about 21% is in the top ten.

This TCR came from a man aged 18 to 35 who had mild COVID-19 (a few samples of this study predate the infection). Cell type and time point are not known. This chain joins TRBV3-1 and TRBJ2-6, with no clear D. Material: PBMCs or a T cell subset sorted from them (not recorded which). CDR3 amino acids: CASSPSHSGANVLTF. CDR3 bases: TGTGCCAGCAGCCCTTCCCACTCTGGGGCCAACGTCCTGACTTTC.